What follows are 9 T cell receptor beta chains derived from one specimen sequenced in a study of blood T cell repertoires in COVID-19. TCRdb keeps only in-frame clones here, not all; method: immunoSEQ multiplex PCR. The table has around 180,000 clones, more than 70% seen once. Sequenced material: peripheral blood. The receptors originated from an elderly woman with active or convalescent COVID-19.

The genes are TRBV2 and TRBJ2-1; TRBD2 matches at 7 bases. Trimming at V came to 4 bases and at J to 1 base, leaving 4 bases not matched to a gene. This CDR3 contains 15 residues. CDR1 and CDR2 (germline): SNHLY, FYNNEI. Here the CDR3 DNA reads TGTGCCAGCAGTGGACTAGCCGTTTCCTACAATGAGCAGTTCTTC. The encoded protein is CASSGLAVSYNEQFF. Combining the CDR3 with reference TRBV2 and TRBJ2-1 gives the whole variable domain EPEVTQTPSHQVTQMGQEVILRCVPISNHLYFYWYRQILGQKVEFLVSFYNNEISEKSEIFDDQFSVERPDGSNFTLKIRSTKLEDSAMYFCASSGLAVSYNEQFFGPGTRLTVL.

This chain connects TRBV7-3 to TRBJ2-1; TRBD2 aligns across 10 bases. Germline V gene lookup returns CDR1 SGHTA and CDR2 FQGTGA. With V trimmed by 5 bases and J by 3 bases, 4 bases remained unmatched. The CDR3 covers 15 residues. In DNA form, the CDR3 reads TGTGCCAGCAGCCAACTAGCGGGATTCTACAATGAGCAGTTCTTC. The encoded protein is CASSQLAGFYNEQFF.

This clone was picked up one time. This chain links TRBV2 with TRBJ2-6, with D maybe TRBD2 (7 bases). CDR1 is SNHLY, CDR2 FYNNEI, per germline. V dropped 5 bases and J dropped 0 bases, with 11 bases sitting between them. The CDR3 is 16 amino acids. CDR3 bases: TGTGCCAGCAGTCAGGGGACTAACTCTGGGGCCAACGTCCTGACTTTC. This translates into CASSQGTNSGANVLTF. The full variable domain, its missing parts supplied by reference TRBV2 and TRBJ2-6, is EPEVTQTPSHQVTQMGQEVILRCVPISNHLYFYWYRQILGQKVEFLVSFYNNEISEKSEIFDDQFSVERPDGSNFTLKIRSTKLEDSAMYFCASSQGTNSGANVLTFGAGSRLTVL.

A word on this clone: The sample contains more than one DNA sequence encoding this CDR3. The J gene is TRBJ2-7, the V gene TRBV6-1; TRBD1 aligns across 9 bases. CDR1 MNHNS and CDR2 SASEGT come from the germline V gene. The CDR3 loop spans 15 amino acids. V shed 2 bases and J 4 bases; nucleotides not matched to a gene: 6. This chain's CDR3 is CASSEPGQGLYEQYF. CDR3 nucleotide sequence: TGTGCCAGCAGTGAACCGGGACAGGGTTTATACGAGCAGTACTTC.

This clone was counted only a few times. The chain carries TRBV28 and TRBJ1-5; D uncertain. The CDR3 extends over 13 amino acids. Germline V gene lookup returns CDR1 MDHEN and CDR2 SYDVKM. The germline V and J ends were trimmed by 6 bases and 7 bases, with 13 bases remaining between them. As DNA, the CDR3 is TGTGCCAGCAGGTTTCTTGAGAACCAGCCCCAGCATTTT. Translating gives CASRFLENQPQHF.

Only a few counts were recorded for this clone. The CDR3 bases are TGCGCCAGCAGCTGGACAGGTTCGAGCTCCTACAATGAGCAGTTCTTC. This translates into CASSWTGSSSYNEQFF. The rearrangement links TRBV5-1 to TRBJ2-1, with 7 bases lining up with TRBD1. The J segment lost 0 bases and the V segment lost 3 bases, leaving 6 bases of the junction unmatched. Per the germline V gene, CDR1 is SGHRS and CDR2 is YFSETQ. The CDR3 is 16 amino acids.

The chain couples TRBV15 to TRBJ2-5; 8 bases are a match to TRBD2. CDR3 length: 16 residues. Germline V gene data show CDR1 as LNHNV and CDR2 as YYDKDF (reference sequence). Germline trimming cut 0 bases from V and 4 bases from J; bases unmatched to any gene: 7. CDR3 residues: CATSRDSSGSRETQYF. The CDR3 DNA reads as TGTGCCACCAGCAGAGATTCCAGCGGGAGCCGAGAGACCCAGTACTTC.

A few counts support this clone. The chain couples TRBV29-1 to TRBJ2-5, with 12 bases aligning to TRBD2. With V trimmed by 6 bases and J by 5 bases, 7 bases remained unmatched. The CDR3 totals 14 residues. CDR1 and CDR2 (germline): SQVTM, ANQGSEA. In DNA form, the CDR3 reads TGCAGCGTCCTAGCGGGAGGGTTCGGGGAGACCCAGTACTTC. Translating it yields CSVLAGGFGETQYF. Together with reference TRBV29-1 and TRBJ2-5, the CDR3 gives the full variable domain: SAVISQKPSRDICQRGTSLTIQCQVDSQVTMMFWYRQQPGQSLTLIATANQGSEATYESGFVIDKFPISRPNLTFSTLTVSNMSPEDSSIYLCSVLAGGFGETQYFGPGTRLLVL.

The rearrangement joins TRBV6-1 to TRBJ2-7, with D possibly being TRBD1 (6 bases). There are 14 residues in the CDR3. The V end was cut by 2 bases, the J end by 8 bases, with 16 bases between. Germline V lookup: CDR1 MNHNS, CDR2 SASEGT. The CDR3 protein is CASSESGTQSQQYF. In DNA, the CDR3 is TGTGCCAGCAGTGAATCGGGGACACAGAGTCAGCAGTACTTC.